Listed here are 24 T cell receptor beta chains from one sample, sequenced in a study of blood T cells in healthy people across ages (dated by TCRdb to the mid-2010s). Receptor libraries were prepared by 5' RACE. For sequencing, an Illumina HiSeq 2500 was employed. The second PCR ran for roughly 7 to 11 cycles and used a J-beta primer mix along with a sample-barcoded 5' primer. The raw public reads went through TCRdb reprocessing: fastp at Q25, MiXCR clone calling, in-frame beta chains kept. One record per CDR3 amino acid sequence lists the most common genes and DNA. This sample lists 650,000 to 900,000 distinct CDR3 sequences; approximately 67% were detected once. The ten largest clones represent roughly a quarter of the sample. Sequencing was done on a sample of blood. The receptors shown here come from a man aged 25 to 40 in good health.

This clonotype has a single count. A much bigger clone sits one base away, suggesting this may be a read error. The chain has TRBV4-3 and TRBJ2-7, with 8 bases lining up with TRBD2. The closer fit of TRBJ2-1 to the DNA end suggests the J call may be wrong. The germline gives CDR1 LGHNA, CDR2 YSLEER. The CDR3 runs to 18 residues. The CDR3 here is CASSQEAPLAEVYGEQFF. CDR3 nucleotide sequence: TGCGCCAGCAGCCAAGAGGCCCCACTAGCGGAGGTTTACGGTGAGCAGTTCTTC.

This clonotype was counted only a few times. The rearrangement joins TRBV29-1 to TRBJ2-3, with D unclear. Trimming took off 7 bases at V and 1 base at J, with 18 bases between the two ends. Germline values: CDR1 SQVTM, CDR2 ANQGSEA. The CDR3 is made up of 15 amino acids. CDR3 sequence reads: CSAEGGYQGTDTQYF. For the CDR3, the DNA is TGCAGCGCCGAAGGCGGCTACCAGGGCACAGATACGCAGTATTTT.

The CDR3 loop reads CSARDPGGSNQPQHF. CDR3 nucleotide sequence: TGCAGTGCTAGAGATCCGGGGGGTAGCAATCAGCCCCAGCATTTT. This sequence joins TRBV20-1 and TRBJ1-5; the D gene is possibly TRBD1 (5 bases). The germline V gene encodes CDR1 DFQATT and CDR2 SNEGSKA (reference sequence). The CDR3 is made up of 15 amino acids. The V end was cut by 0 bases, the J end by 0 bases, with 9 bases between.

V and J are TRBV20-1 and TRBJ2-2; no clear D. Germline V gives CDR1 DFQATT, CDR2 SNEGSKA (reference sequence). The CDR3 totals 15 residues. V was trimmed by 0 bases and J by 3 bases, leaving 11 bases between them. The CDR3 is CSARDGVRYTGELFF. In nucleotides, the CDR3 is TGCAGTGCTAGAGATGGGGTGAGATACACCGGGGAGCTGTTTTTT.

The chain is built from TRBV5-1 and TRBJ2-1, with D unresolved. In germline, CDR1 is SGHRS, CDR2 YFSETQ. Deletions cut 5 bases from V and 0 bases from J, with 12 bases between. The length of the CDR3 is 15 residues. For the CDR3, the DNA is TGCGCCAGCAGGGGTGCGTGGAGCTCCTACAATGAGCAGTTCTTC. It specifies CASRGAWSSYNEQFF.

The chain has TRBV12-3 or TRBV12-4 and TRBJ1-3; D unresolved. Between the trimmed V and J ends, which lost 10 bases and 0 bases, there was a span of 7 bases. CDR3 size: 12 residues. The CDR3 DNA is TGTGCCACCGCGGTCTCTGGAAACACCATATATTTT. Translated: CATAVSGNTIYF.

At least ten counts were recorded for this clonotype. V gene TRBV15 combines with J gene TRBJ2-6; 7 bases map to TRBD1. The germline V gene has CDR1 LNHNV and CDR2 YYDKDF (reference sequence). V lost 1 base and J lost 4; bases outside the gene matches: 4. The CDR3 sequence is 16 residues long. The CDR3 nucleotides read TGTGCCACCAGCAGAGGACAGGGATCCGGGGCCAACGTCCTGACTTTC. Residues: CATSRGQGSGANVLTF. The complete variable domain, with remaining parts taken from reference TRBV15 and TRBJ2-6, reads DAMVIQNPRYQVTQFGKPVTLSCSQTLNHNVMYWYQQKSSQAPKLLFHYYDKDFNNEADTPDNFQSRRPNTSFCFLDIRSPGLGDTAMYLCATSRGQGSGANVLTFGAGSRLTVL.

This clonotype turned up a few times. The chain has TRBV27 and TRBJ2-1; unclear D gene. Germline V gene lookup returns CDR1 MNHEY and CDR2 SMNVEV (reference sequence). There are 15 residues in the CDR3. The V end was cut by 6 bases, the J end by 6 bases, with 18 bases between. The CDR3 loop reads CASSPKDIPLNEQFF. The CDR3 DNA follows: TGTGCCAGCAGCCCAAAAGATATCCCCCTCAATGAGCAGTTCTTC.

The chain couples TRBV12-3 or TRBV12-4 to TRBJ2-4; tentatively, D is TRBD1 (5 bases). TRBJ2-5 matches the DNA end more closely, so the J call is doubtful. This CDR3 is 13 amino acids long. The chain's CDR3 is CASSPLGEKTQYF. In DNA form, the CDR3 reads TGTGCCAGCAGTCCCCTAGGGGAAAAGACCCAGTACTTC.

V gene TRBV5-4 combines with J gene TRBJ2-3; D remains ambiguous. The V gene's germline CDR1 is SGHNT and CDR2 YYREEE (reference sequence). Trimming cost V 4 bases and J 1 base, with 13 bases left between them. This CDR3 has 15 amino acids. CDR3 bases: TGTGCCAGCAGCCTAGACCAGCGCGGCACAGATACGCAGTATTTT. Translating gives CASSLDQRGTDTQYF.

The J gene is TRBJ1-5, the V gene TRBV30; D perhaps matches TRBD1 (6 bases). Germline values: CDR1 GTSNPN, CDR2 SVGIG (reference sequence). The V and J ends lost 3 bases and 9 bases respectively, with 27 bases between them. CDR3 length equals 17 residues. In DNA, the CDR3 is TGTGCCTGGAGCGGGGGTTTACAGGGTAGGGCAGGGCGGCCCCAGCATTTT. It encodes CAWSGGLQGRAGRPQHF.

Turning to this clonotype: The germline gene is not matched at one end of the junction; a read error may be the cause. This chain uses TRBV7-2 with TRBJ2-5, with 11 bases matching TRBD2. Germline V gene sequence: CDR1 SGHTA, CDR2 FQGNSA. This CDR3 has 16 amino acids. CDR3 DNA sequence: TGTGCCAGCAGCCCTTCACTAGCGGGGGTACAAGAGAGCCAGTACTTC. It yields the protein CASSPSLAGVQESQYF.

The chain has TRBV4-2 and TRBJ2-3; D is undetermined. This CDR3 comprises 15 residues. The germline V gene has CDR1 LGHNA and CDR2 YNFKEQ. Trimming cost V 1 base and J 4 bases, with 12 bases left between them. The CDR3 bases are TGTGCCAGCAGCCAAGGGACCAGCATCGCAGATACGCAGTATTTT. This codes for CASSQGTSIADTQYF.

The chain joins TRBV5-6 to TRBJ2-5; perhaps TRBD2 as D (7 bases). The CDR3 extends over 13 amino acids. Trimming removed 1 base at V and 7 bases at J, with 11 bases between. Germline CDR1 reads SGHDT; CDR2 reads YYEEEE. The CDR3 nucleotides read TGTGCCAGCAGCTTGTTAAGGGGGGGGACCCAGTACTTC. It translates to CASSLLRGGTQYF. Complete variable domain (other parts from reference TRBV5-6 and TRBJ2-5): DAGVTQSPTHLIKTRGQQVTLRCSPKSGHDTVSWYQQALGQGPQFIFQYYEEEERQRGNFPDRFSGHQFPNYSSELNVNALLLGDSALYLCASSLLRGGTQYFGPGTRLLVL.

This chain connects TRBV7-2 to TRBJ2-3; D gene unclear. Trimming cost V 8 bases and J 2 bases, with 11 bases left between them. This CDR3 is 13 amino acids long. Germline CDR1 reads SGHTA; CDR2 reads FQGNSA. CDR3 in amino acids: CASVSRFTDTQYF. As DNA, the CDR3 is TGTGCCAGCGTGAGTCGGTTCACAGATACGCAGTATTTT.

This clonotype was seen only once. The chain is built from TRBV7-7 and TRBJ2-4, with D possibly matching TRBD2 (5 bases). CDR1 is SSHAT, CDR2 FNYEAQ, per germline (reference sequence). The CDR3 is 13 amino acids. Deletions cut 0 bases from V and 13 bases from J, with 13 bases between. CDR3 DNA: TGTGCCAGCAGCTTAGCGGCCGGGGATGAGCAGTACTTC. Amino acids: CASSLAAGDEQYF. The variable domain in full, completed from reference TRBV7-7 and TRBJ2-4, reads GAGVSQSPRYKVTKRGQDVTLRCDPISSHATLYWYQQALGQGPEFLTYFNYEAQPDKSGLPSDRFSAERPEGSISTLTIQRTEQRDSAMYRCASSLAAGDEQYFGAGTRLSVL.

This sequence joins TRBV7-2 and TRBJ2-1, with 8 bases matching TRBD1. The CDR3 is 14 residues long. Germline V CDR1 and CDR2: SGHTA, FQGNSA. V shed 2 bases, J shed 6 bases, and the junction held 3 bases outside the gene matches. The CDR3 region is CASSLQGASNEQFF. As DNA, the CDR3 is TGTGCCAGCAGCTTACAGGGGGCAAGCAATGAGCAGTTCTTC.

V usage is TRBV24-1 and J usage is TRBJ2-1; D not certain. The CDR3 runs 13 residues. Germline CDR1 and CDR2: KGHDR and SFDVKD. Trimming took off 7 bases at V and 3 bases at J, with 9 bases between the two ends. CDR3 coding DNA: TGTGCCACCAGGGACCTAAACTACAATGAGCAGTTCTTC. It specifies CATRDLNYNEQFF.

The chain couples TRBV9 to TRBJ2-7; D is possibly TRBD1 or TRBD2 (5 bases each). The J call is uncertain, as TRBJ2-5 better fits the DNA end. Looked up from germline, CDR1 is SGDLS and CDR2 is YYNGEE. CDR3 length equals 14 residues. The DNA for the CDR3 is TGTGCCAGCAGCTACGGGGCCCCGGAGGAGACCCAGTACTTC. Translation gives CASSYGAPEETQYF.

This clonotype was counted only a few times. The V gene is TRBV7-2, the J gene TRBJ1-2; D not resolved. Germline values: CDR1 SGHTA, CDR2 FQGNSA. Trimming removed 5 bases from V and 3 bases from J, with 13 bases in between. The CDR3 contains 14 residues. CDR3 DNA sequence: TGTGCCAGCAGCCCCGGCGGGCGCGACTATGGCTACACCTTC. Its protein product is CASSPGGRDYGYTF.

The chain has TRBV12-3 or TRBV12-4 and TRBJ2-1; D remains unclear. CDR3 length: 11 amino acids. V lost 6 bases, J lost 8 bases, and 8 bases lay in between. The CDR3 spells CASRYRHEQFF. The CDR3 nucleotides read TGTGCCAGCAGATACAGACATGAGCAGTTCTTC.

The chain uses TRBV15 and TRBJ1-1; unclear D gene. Between the trimmed V and J ends, which lost 1 base and 2 bases, there was a span of 5 bases. The CDR3 has 13 amino acids. Germline CDR1 is LNHNV and CDR2 is YYDKDF (reference sequence). The CDR3 reads CATSRGINTEAFF. DNA for the CDR3: TGTGCCACCAGCAGAGGGATCAACACTGAAGCTTTCTTT.

CDR3 nucleotides: TGTGCCAGCAGTTACGCGACAGGGTTTCAGCCCCAGCATTTT. Its translation is CASSYATGFQPQHF. The chain employs TRBV6-5 and TRBJ1-5; 7 bases line up with TRBD1. Germline V gives CDR1 MNHEY, CDR2 SVGAGI. V shed 2 bases, J shed 6 bases, and the junction held 4 bases outside the gene matches. This CDR3 has 14 amino acids.

The CDR3 DNA reads TGTGCCAGCAGCTTAGCAGCGGGGGGACCAGATACGCAGTATTTT. Its translation: CASSLAAGGPDTQYF. The rearrangement links TRBV7-2 to TRBJ2-3; TRBD2 matches at 9 bases. The CDR3 runs 15 residues. Trimming cost V 0 bases and J 4 bases; bases outside gene matches: 2. Germline V gene sequence: CDR1 SGHTA, CDR2 FQGNSA.